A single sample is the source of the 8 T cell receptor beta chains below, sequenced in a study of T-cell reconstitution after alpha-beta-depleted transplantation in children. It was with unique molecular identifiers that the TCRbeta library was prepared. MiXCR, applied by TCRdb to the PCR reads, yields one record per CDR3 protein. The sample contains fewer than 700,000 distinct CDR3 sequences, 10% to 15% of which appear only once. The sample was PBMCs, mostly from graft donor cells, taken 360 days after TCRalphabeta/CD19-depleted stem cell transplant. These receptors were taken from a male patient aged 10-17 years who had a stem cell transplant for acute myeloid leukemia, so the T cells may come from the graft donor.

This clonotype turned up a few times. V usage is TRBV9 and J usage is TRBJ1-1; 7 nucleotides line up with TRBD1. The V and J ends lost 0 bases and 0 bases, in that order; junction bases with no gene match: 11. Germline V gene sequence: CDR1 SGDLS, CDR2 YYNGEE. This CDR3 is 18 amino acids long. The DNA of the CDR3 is TGTGCCAGCAGCGTAGACCGGACAGGAGGGGTCATGAACACTGAAGCTTTCTTT. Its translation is CASSVDRTGGVMNTEAFF.

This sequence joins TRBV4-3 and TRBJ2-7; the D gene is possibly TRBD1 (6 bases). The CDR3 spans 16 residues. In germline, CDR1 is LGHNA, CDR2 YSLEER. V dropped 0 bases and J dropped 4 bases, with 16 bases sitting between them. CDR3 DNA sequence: TGCGCCAGCAGCCAAGATGGTACAGGGACACGTTACGAGCAGTACTTC. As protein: CASSQDGTGTRYEQYF.

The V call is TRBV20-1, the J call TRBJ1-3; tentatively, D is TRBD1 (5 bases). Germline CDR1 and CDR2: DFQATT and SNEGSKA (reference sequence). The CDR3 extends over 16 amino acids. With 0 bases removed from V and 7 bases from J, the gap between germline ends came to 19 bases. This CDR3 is CSARDGSAGRGNTIYF. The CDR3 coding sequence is TGCAGTGCTAGAGATGGTTCCGCAGGGCGAGGTAACACCATATATTTT.

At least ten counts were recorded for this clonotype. The CDR3 sequence is CSARVLNAADTQYF. Here the CDR3 DNA reads TGCAGTGCTAGGGTTTTAAACGCAGCAGATACGCAGTATTTT. The chain is built from TRBV20-1 and TRBJ2-3; D unclear. The CDR3 length is 14 residues. With 3 bases removed from V and 4 bases from J, the gap between germline ends came to 14 bases. Germline lookup yields CDR1 DFQATT and CDR2 SNEGSKA (reference sequence).

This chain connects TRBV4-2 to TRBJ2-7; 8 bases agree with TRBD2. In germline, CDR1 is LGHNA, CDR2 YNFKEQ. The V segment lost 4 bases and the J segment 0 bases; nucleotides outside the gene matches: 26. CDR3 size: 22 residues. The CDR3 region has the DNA TGTGCCAGCAGCCGTCCTAGGATTCGGGGGGGAGACCCAGGACGGGGCTCCTACGAGCAGTACTTC. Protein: CASSRPRIRGGDPGRGSYEQYF.

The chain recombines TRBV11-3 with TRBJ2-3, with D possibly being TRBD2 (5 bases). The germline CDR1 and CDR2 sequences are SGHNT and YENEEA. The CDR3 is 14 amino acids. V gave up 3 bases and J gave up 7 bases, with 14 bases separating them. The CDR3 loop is CASSFDGELNTQYF. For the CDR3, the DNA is TGTGCCAGCAGCTTTGATGGGGAGTTGAATACGCAGTATTTT.

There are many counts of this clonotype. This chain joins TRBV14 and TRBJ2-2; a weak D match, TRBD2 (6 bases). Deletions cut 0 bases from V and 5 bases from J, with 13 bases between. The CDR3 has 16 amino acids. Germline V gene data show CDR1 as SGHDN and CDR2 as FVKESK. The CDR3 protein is CASSQERLGWTGELFF. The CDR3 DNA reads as TGTGCCAGCAGCCAAGAAAGACTAGGATGGACCGGGGAGCTGTTTTTT.

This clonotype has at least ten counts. DNA of the CDR3: TGTGCCAGCAGCTTCCAGACCGGGGGTGGGGTCCTGACTTTC. Residues: CASSFQTGGGVLTF. This chain connects TRBV14 to TRBJ2-6; tentatively, D is TRBD2 (6 bases). Germline loops: CDR1 SGHDN, CDR2 FVKESK. V was trimmed by 5 bases and J by 13 bases, leaving 18 bases between them. There are 14 residues in the CDR3.